This T cell receptor (beta chain) derives from a study of blood T cell repertoires in COVID-19. This table comes from immunoSEQ multiplex PCR, and its TCRdb copy is limited to in-frame clones, with some not included. Of under 75,000 clones listed, more than 75% were seen once; the top ten hold 50%. This clone has just a few counts. J lost 7 bases, V lost 6 bases, and 2 bases had no gene match. Germline assignment: CDR1 MNHEY and CDR2 SVGAGI. CDR3 length: 13 residues. The V gene is TRBV6-5, the J gene TRBJ1-5; 11 bases line up with TRBD1. The sequence derives from an elderly woman with acute or convalescent COVID-19. Material for sequencing was peripheral blood. CDR3 in DNA: TGTGCCAGCAGGGACAGGGGGCCCCAGCCCCAGCATTTT. This encodes CASRDRGPQPQHF.